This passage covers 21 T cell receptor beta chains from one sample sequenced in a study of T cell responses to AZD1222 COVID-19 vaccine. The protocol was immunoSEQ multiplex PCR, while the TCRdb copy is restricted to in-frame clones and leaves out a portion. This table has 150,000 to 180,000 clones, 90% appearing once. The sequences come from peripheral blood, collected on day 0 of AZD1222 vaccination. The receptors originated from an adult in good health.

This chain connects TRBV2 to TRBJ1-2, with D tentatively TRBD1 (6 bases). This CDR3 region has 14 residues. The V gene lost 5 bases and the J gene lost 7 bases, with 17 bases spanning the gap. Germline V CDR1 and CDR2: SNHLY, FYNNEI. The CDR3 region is CASSRRGQGSGYTF. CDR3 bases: TGTGCCAGCAGTCGAAGAGGGCAGGGGAGTGGCTACACCTTC.

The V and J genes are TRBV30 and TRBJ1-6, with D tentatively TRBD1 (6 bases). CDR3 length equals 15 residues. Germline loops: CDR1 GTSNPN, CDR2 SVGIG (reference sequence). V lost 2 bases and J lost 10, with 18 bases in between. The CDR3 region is CAWSPTGLSLSPLHF. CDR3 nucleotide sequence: TGTGCCTGGAGTCCTACAGGGTTATCTCTATCACCCCTCCACTTT.

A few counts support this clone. The CDR3 bases are TGTGCCAGCAGCTTAGGTATGGGGCGACCCCTCCACTTT. Translating gives CASSLGMGRPLHF. The chain links TRBV7-3 to TRBJ1-6, with a weak D call TRBD1 (5 bases). This CDR3 comprises 13 residues. The germline gives CDR1 SGHTA, CDR2 FQGTGA. V lost 2 bases to trimming and J lost 12 bases, with 11 bases between them.

This chain's CDR3 is CASSIDYEQYF. The CDR3 coding sequence is TGTGCCAGCTCAATCGATTACGAGCAGTACTTC. This chain connects TRBV18 to TRBJ2-7; no reliable D call. The CDR3 is 11 residues long. V lost 5 bases and J 4 bases, leaving 6 bases between the germline ends. Germline CDR1 reads KGHSH; CDR2 reads LQKENI. Based on the CDR3 plus reference TRBV18 and TRBJ2-7, the full variable domain is NAGVMQNPRHLVRRRGQEARLRCSPMKGHSHVYWYRQLPEEGLKFMVYLQKENIIDESGMPKERFSAEFPKEGPSILRIQQVVRGDSAAYFCASSIDYEQYFGPGTRLTVT.

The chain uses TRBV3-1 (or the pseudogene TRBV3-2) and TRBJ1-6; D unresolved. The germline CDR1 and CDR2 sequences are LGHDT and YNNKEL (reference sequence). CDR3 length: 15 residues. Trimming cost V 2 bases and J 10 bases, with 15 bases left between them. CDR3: CASSQMIQVRSPLHF. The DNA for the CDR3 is TGTGCCAGCAGCCAAATGATTCAAGTACGATCACCCCTCCACTTT.

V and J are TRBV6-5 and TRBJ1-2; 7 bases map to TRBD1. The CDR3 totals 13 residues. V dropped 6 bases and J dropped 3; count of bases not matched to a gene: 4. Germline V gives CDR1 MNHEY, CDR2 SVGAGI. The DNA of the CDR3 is TGTGCCAGCAGCAACACAGGGGACTATGGCTACACCTTC. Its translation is CASSNTGDYGYTF.

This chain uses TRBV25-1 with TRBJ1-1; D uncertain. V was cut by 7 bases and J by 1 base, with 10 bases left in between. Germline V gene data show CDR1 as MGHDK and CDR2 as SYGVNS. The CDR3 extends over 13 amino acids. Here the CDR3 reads CASKGGRNTEAFF. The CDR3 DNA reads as TGTGCCAGCAAGGGCGGAAGGAACACTGAAGCTTTCTTT.

The CDR3 DNA reads as TGTGCCAGCAGTTATCTACAGGAGGGAGATGGCTACACCTTC. It specifies CASSYLQEGDGYTF. The rearrangement joins TRBV6-6 to TRBJ1-2; the D gene is possibly TRBD1 (5 bases). This CDR3 is built from 14 residues. CDR1 is MNHNY, CDR2 SVGAGI, per germline (reference sequence). The germline V and J ends were trimmed by 3 bases and 6 bases, with 14 bases remaining between them.

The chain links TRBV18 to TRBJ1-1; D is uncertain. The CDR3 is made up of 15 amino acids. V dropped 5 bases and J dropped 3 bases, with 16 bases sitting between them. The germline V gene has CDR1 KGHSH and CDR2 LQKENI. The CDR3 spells CASSAGQVGYTEAFF. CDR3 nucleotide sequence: TGTGCCAGCTCAGCCGGGCAGGTGGGATACACTGAAGCTTTCTTT.

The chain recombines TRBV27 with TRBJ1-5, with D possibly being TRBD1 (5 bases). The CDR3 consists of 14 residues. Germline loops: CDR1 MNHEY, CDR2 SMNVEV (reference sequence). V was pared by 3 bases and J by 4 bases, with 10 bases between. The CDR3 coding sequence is TGTGCCAGCAGTTTGGGACGACAGAATCAGCCCCAGCATTTT. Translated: CASSLGRQNQPQHF.

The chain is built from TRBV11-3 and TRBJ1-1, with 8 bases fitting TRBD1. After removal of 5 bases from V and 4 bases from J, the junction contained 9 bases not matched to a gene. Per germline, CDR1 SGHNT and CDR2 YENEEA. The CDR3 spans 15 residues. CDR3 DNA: TGTGCCAGCAGCCCTCGGGACAGGAGGAGCACTGAAGCTTTCTTT. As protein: CASSPRDRRSTEAFF.

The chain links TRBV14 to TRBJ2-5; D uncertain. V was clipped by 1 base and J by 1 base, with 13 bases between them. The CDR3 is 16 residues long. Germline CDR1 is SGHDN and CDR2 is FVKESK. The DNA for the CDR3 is TGTGCCAGCAGCCAAGCCGTACGTCTCCCCCAAGAGACCCAGTACTTC. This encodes CASSQAVRLPQETQYF.

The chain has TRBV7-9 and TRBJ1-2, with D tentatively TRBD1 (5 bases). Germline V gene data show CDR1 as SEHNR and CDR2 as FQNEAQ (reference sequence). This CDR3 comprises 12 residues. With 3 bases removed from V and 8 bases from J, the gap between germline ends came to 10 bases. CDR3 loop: CASSFGAGGYTF. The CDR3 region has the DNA TGTGCCAGCAGCTTCGGGGCGGGAGGCTACACCTTC.

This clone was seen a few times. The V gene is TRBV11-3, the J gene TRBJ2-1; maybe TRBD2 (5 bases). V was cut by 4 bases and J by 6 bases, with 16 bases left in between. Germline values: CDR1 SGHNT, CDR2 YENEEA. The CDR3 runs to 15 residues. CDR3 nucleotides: TGTGCCAGCAGCTCCCGCACGGCTAGCCCCAATGAGCAGTTCTTC. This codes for CASSSRTASPNEQFF.

The chain's CDR3 is CASSGGVRDRERYTF. The DNA of the CDR3 is TGTGCCAGCAGCGGGGGTGTGCGGGACAGGGAAAGGTACACCTTC. The rearrangement uses TRBV9 and TRBJ1-2; 9 bases line up with TRBD1. Germline V gives CDR1 SGDLS, CDR2 YYNGEE. J was trimmed by 11 bases and V by 3 bases; bases with no gene match: 14. This CDR3 comprises 15 residues.

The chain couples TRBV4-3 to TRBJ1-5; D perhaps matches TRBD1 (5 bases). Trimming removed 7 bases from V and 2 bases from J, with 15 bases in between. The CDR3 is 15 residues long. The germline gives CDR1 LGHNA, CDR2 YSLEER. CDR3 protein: CASTRDHLGNQPQHF. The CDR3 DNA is TGCGCCAGCACCAGGGACCATCTAGGCAATCAGCCCCAGCATTTT.

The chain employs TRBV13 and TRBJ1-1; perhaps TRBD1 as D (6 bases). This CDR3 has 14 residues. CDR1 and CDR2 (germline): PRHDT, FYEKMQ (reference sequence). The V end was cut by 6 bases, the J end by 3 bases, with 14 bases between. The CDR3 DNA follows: TGTGCCAGCAGACAGGAAACAGGGTACACTGAAGCTTTCTTT. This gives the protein CASRQETGYTEAFF. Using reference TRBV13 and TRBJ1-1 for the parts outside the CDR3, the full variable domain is AAGVIQSPRHLIKEKRETATLKCYPIPRHDTVYWYQQGPGQDPQFLISFYEKMQSDKGSIPDRFSAQQFSDYHSELNMSSLELGDSALYFCASRQETGYTEAFFGQGTRLTVV.

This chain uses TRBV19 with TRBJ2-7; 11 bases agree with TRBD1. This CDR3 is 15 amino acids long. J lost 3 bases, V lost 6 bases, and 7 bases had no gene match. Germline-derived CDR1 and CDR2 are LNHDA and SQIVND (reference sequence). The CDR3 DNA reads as TGTGCCAGTAGAACATGGACAGGGGGCAGCTACGAGCAGTACTTC. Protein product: CASRTWTGGSYEQYF.

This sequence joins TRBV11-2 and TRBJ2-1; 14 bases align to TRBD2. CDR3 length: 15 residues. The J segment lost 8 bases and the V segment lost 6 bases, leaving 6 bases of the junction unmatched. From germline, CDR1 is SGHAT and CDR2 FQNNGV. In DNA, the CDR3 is TGTGCCAGCAGTCGCGGGACTAGCGGGAGAGATGAGCAGTTCTTC. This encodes CASSRGTSGRDEQFF.

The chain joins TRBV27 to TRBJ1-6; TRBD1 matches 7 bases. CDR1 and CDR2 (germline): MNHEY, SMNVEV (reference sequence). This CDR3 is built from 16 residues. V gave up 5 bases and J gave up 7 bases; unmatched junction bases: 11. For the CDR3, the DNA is TGTGCCAGCAGTCAGCCCAGGACAGGATGGAATTCACCCCTCCACTTT. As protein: CASSQPRTGWNSPLHF.

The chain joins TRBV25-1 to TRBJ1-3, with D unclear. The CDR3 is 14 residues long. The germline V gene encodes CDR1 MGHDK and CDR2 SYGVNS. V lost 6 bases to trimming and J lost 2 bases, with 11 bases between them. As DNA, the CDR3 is TGTGCCAGCAGCCCCCCCGGGGCTGGAAACACCATATATTTT. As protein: CASSPPGAGNTIYF. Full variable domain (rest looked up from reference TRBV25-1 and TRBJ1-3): EADIYQTPRYLVIGTGKKITLECSQTMGHDKMYWYQQDPGMELHLIHYSYGVNSTEKGDLSSESTVSRIRTEHFPLTLESARPSHTSQYLCASSPPGAGNTIYFGEGSWLTVV.